A single sample is the source of the 18 T cell receptor beta chains below, sequenced in a study of T cell responses to AZD1222 COVID-19 vaccine. TCRdb keeps only in-frame clones here, not all; method: immunoSEQ multiplex PCR. The table has approximately 74,000 clones, just over 85% seen once. The sample consisted of peripheral blood, taken on day 0 of AZD1222 vaccination. These receptors all come from an adult in good health.

CDR3: CASSPRQFQETQYF. Here the CDR3 DNA reads TGTGCCAGCAGCCCAAGGCAGTTCCAAGAGACCCAGTACTTC. The chain has TRBV3-1 (or the pseudogene TRBV3-2) and TRBJ2-5; D not certain. The CDR3 has 14 residues. Trimming pared 4 bases from V and 1 base from J, leaving 10 bases between. Germline CDR1 is LGHDT and CDR2 is YNNKEL (reference sequence).

This chain uses TRBV28 with TRBJ2-3, with TRBD1 as a possible D gene (5 bases). Trimming took off 3 bases at V and 5 bases at J, with 12 bases between the two ends. Germline loops: CDR1 MDHEN, CDR2 SYDVKM. CDR3 length equals 14 residues. This CDR3 reads CASSFPGFQDTQYF. In DNA form, the CDR3 reads TGTGCCAGCAGTTTTCCAGGGTTTCAAGATACGCAGTATTTT.

The J gene is TRBJ2-1, the V gene TRBV5-4; D is perhaps TRBD1 or TRBD2 (5 bases each). CDR3 size: 15 residues. Looked up from germline, CDR1 is SGHNT and CDR2 is YYREEE (reference sequence). Trimming took off 1 base at V and 11 bases at J, with 19 bases between the two ends. Written as DNA, the CDR3 is TGTGCCAGCAGCTTGCAGGGTCCCCGGGACGCCAAGCAGTTCTTC. Protein: CASSLQGPRDAKQFF.

V and J are TRBV11-2 and TRBJ2-4; D is tentatively TRBD1 or TRBD2 (6 bases each). V was clipped by 0 bases and J by 12 bases, with 12 bases between them. This CDR3 comprises 13 residues. The germline V gene has CDR1 SGHAT and CDR2 FQNNGV. The chain's CDR3 is CASSLEWTAGQYF. The CDR3 region has the DNA TGTGCCAGCAGCTTAGAGTGGACAGCGGGTCAGTACTTC.

The rearrangement joins TRBV19 to TRBJ1-1; unclear D gene. Germline V gene lookup returns CDR1 LNHDA and CDR2 SQIVND (reference sequence). There are 13 residues in the CDR3. Between the trimmed V and J ends, which lost 3 bases and 0 bases, there was a span of 5 bases. CDR3 protein: CASSITVNTEAFF. The CDR3 DNA reads TGTGCCAGTAGTATTACGGTGAACACTGAAGCTTTCTTT. The entire variable domain, with the rest obtained from reference TRBV19 and TRBJ1-1, is as follows: DGGITQSPKYLFRKEGQNVTLSCEQNLNHDAMYWYRQDPGQGLRLIYYSQIVNDFQKGDIAEGYSVSREKKESFPLTVTSAQKNPTAFYLCASSITVNTEAFFGQGTRLTVV.

The J gene is TRBJ2-3, the V gene TRBV4-2; TRBD2 matches 8 bases. This CDR3 is built from 15 residues. Looked up from germline, CDR1 is LGHNA and CDR2 is YNFKEQ. The junction had 5 bases not matched to a gene; V was cut back by 3 bases and J by 3 bases. The CDR3 DNA reads TGTGCCAGCAGCCAGACCAGCGGGGGAACAGATACGCAGTATTTT. Protein product: CASSQTSGGTDTQYF.

J is TRBJ2-5 and V is TRBV7-3; D is possibly TRBD1 (5 bases). Trimming left V 5 bases short and J 4 bases short, with 14 bases between. Per the germline V gene, CDR1 is SGHTA and CDR2 is FQGTGA. The CDR3 consists of 14 residues. CDR3 DNA: TGTGCCAGCAGCCCGCATTCCCAGGGAGAGACCCAGTACTTC. Protein: CASSPHSQGETQYF. The full variable domain, with the rest looked up from reference TRBV7-3 and TRBJ2-5, is GAGVSQTPSNKVTEKGKYVELRCDPISGHTALYWYRQSLGQGPEFLIYFQGTGAADDSGLPNDRFFAVRPEGSVSTLKIQRTERGDSAVYLCASSPHSQGETQYFGPGTRLLVL.

V and J are TRBV5-5 and TRBJ1-5; D might be TRBD1 (5 bases). This CDR3 region has 16 residues. Germline assignment: CDR1 SGHKS and CDR2 YYEKEE (reference sequence). Between the trimmed V and J ends, which lost 1 base and 2 bases, there was a span of 13 bases. CDR3 sequence reads: CASSLSFGGGNQPQHF. The CDR3 DNA reads as TGTGCCAGCAGCTTGTCCTTCGGGGGTGGCAATCAGCCCCAGCATTTT.

The chain recombines TRBV5-6 with TRBJ1-4; a possible D gene is TRBD1 (6 bases). The V gene lost 4 bases and the J gene lost 5 bases, with 12 bases spanning the gap. The CDR3 has 14 amino acids. The V gene's germline CDR1 is SGHDT and CDR2 YYEEEE. The CDR3 DNA is TGTGCCAGCAGCCCGGACGGGACAAATGAAAAACTGTTTTTT. Translation: CASSPDGTNEKLFF.

V gene TRBV5-1 combines with J gene TRBJ2-7; 9 positions agree with TRBD1. In germline, CDR1 is SGHRS, CDR2 YFSETQ. The V segment lost 0 bases and the J segment 4 bases; nucleotides outside the gene matches: 2. The CDR3 length is 14 residues. The CDR3 DNA sequence: TGCGCCAGCAGCTTGGGGGACAGGGTATACGAGCAGTACTTC. Translation gives CASSLGDRVYEQYF.

In this sample, this clone turned up once. This sequence joins TRBV19 and TRBJ2-7; 9 bases match TRBD1. The germline V gene encodes CDR1 LNHDA and CDR2 SQIVND (reference sequence). The CDR3 spans 14 residues. The junction had 7 bases not matched to a gene; V was cut back by 6 bases and J by 4 bases. CDR3 sequence reads: CASRPGQGLYEQYF. The DNA of the CDR3 is TGTGCCAGTAGGCCGGGACAGGGTCTGTACGAGCAGTACTTC.

The rearrangement links TRBV6-4 to TRBJ2-2; D is ambiguous. V was pared by 0 bases and J by 6 bases, with 8 bases between. Per the germline V gene, CDR1 is MRHNA and CDR2 is SNTAGT. This CDR3 spans 14 amino acids. Here the CDR3 reads CASSDSKSPGELFF. In DNA form, the CDR3 reads TGTGCCAGCAGTGACTCGAAGAGTCCCGGGGAGCTGTTTTTT.

The J gene is TRBJ1-1, the V gene TRBV7-8, with D uncertain. V shed 0 bases and J shed 1 base, with 9 bases lying between them. CDR3 length equals 15 residues. Germline V gives CDR1 SGHVS, CDR2 FQNEAQ. DNA of the CDR3: TGTGCCAGCAGCTTAGCGCTAGGCGGGAACACTGAAGCTTTCTTT. This codes for CASSLALGGNTEAFF.

In DNA, the CDR3 is TGCAGTGCTCGTGTGGGCCTAGCGGGGGTCGCAACCTACAATGAGCAGTTCTTC. Translated: CSARVGLAGVATYNEQFF. The V and J genes are TRBV20-1 and TRBJ2-1; 10 bases map to TRBD2. Trimming removed 5 bases from V and 2 bases from J; junction bases left unmatched: 15. This CDR3 has 18 residues. The germline gives CDR1 DFQATT, CDR2 SNEGSKA (reference sequence).

The chain carries TRBV3-1 (or the pseudogene TRBV3-2) and TRBJ2-3; D not resolved. The CDR3 is made up of 12 amino acids. Deletions cut 0 bases from V and 4 bases from J, with 2 bases between. Germline V gives CDR1 LGHDT, CDR2 YNNKEL (reference sequence). The CDR3 loop is CASSQDPDTQYF. The CDR3 DNA reads TGTGCCAGCAGCCAAGATCCAGATACGCAGTATTTT.

The chain is built from TRBV30 and TRBJ1-1, with D tentatively TRBD1 (5 bases). Trimming pared 7 bases from V and 1 base from J, leaving 16 bases between. This CDR3 comprises 14 residues. CDR1 GTSNPN and CDR2 SVGIG come from the germline V gene (reference sequence). The CDR3 DNA sequence: TGTGCCTTGGGGGGGACTTCTTCGAACACTGAAGCTTTCTTT. It codes for CALGGTSSNTEAFF.

The genes are TRBV9 and TRBJ2-1, with 9 bases that match TRBD1. With V trimmed by 2 bases and J by 7 bases, 7 bases remained unmatched. This CDR3 contains 15 residues. Per the germline V gene, CDR1 is SGDLS and CDR2 is YYNGEE. The CDR3 bases are TGTGCCAGCAGCGTTTTCACAGGGGGCATGAATGAGCAGTTCTTC. Its protein is CASSVFTGGMNEQFF.

The rearrangement joins TRBV12-3 or TRBV12-4 to TRBJ1-2; D gene uncertain. Trimming stripped 10 bases from V and 8 bases from J, with 14 bases between. The CDR3 length is 11 residues. The DNA for the CDR3 is TGTGCCACCTGGGGAGGAGGAGGCTACACCTTC. It codes for CATWGGGGYTF.